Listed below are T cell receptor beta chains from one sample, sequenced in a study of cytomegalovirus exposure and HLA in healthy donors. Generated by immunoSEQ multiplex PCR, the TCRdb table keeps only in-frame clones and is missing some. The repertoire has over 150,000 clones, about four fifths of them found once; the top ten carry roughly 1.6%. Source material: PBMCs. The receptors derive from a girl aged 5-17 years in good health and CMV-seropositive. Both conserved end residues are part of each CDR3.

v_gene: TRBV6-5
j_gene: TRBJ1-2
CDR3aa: CASSYSAGQSYGYTF

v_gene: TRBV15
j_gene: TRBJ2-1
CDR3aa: CATSRGGNEQFF

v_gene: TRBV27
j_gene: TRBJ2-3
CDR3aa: CASSEGLAGGTDTQYF

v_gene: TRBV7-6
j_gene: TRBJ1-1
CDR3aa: CASSRQGHTEAFF

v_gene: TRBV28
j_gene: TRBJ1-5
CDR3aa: CASNPTGQPQHF

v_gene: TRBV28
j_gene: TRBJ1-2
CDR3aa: CASSLLGKGGGYTF

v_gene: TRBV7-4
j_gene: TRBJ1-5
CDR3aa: CASSFLGQRSNQPQHF

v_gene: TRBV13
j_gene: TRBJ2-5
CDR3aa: CASSSGSRPETQYF

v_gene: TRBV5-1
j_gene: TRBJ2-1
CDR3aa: CASSLVAAYNEQFF

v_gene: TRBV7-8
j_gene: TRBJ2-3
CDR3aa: CASSGQVSTDTQYF

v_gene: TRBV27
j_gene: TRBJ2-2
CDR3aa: CASSFGGGGGPTGELFF

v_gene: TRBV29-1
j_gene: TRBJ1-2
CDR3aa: CSVGSGPNYGYTF

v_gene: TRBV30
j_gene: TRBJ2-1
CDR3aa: CAWGRTGNNEQFF

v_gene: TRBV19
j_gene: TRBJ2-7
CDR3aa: CASSDRGREEQYF

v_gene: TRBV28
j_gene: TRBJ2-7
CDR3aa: CASSRPLQGPYEQYF

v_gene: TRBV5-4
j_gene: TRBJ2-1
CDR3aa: CASSFWQGNNEQFF

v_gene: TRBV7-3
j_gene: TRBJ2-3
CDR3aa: CASSLAGATDTQYF

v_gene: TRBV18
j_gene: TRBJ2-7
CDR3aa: CASSPDRTNYEQYF

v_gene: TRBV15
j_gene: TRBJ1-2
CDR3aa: CATSGPQGPDVYGYTF

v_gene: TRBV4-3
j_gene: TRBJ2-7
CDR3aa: CASSQDIGVSLYEQYF

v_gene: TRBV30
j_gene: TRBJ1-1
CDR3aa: CAWSTAGGNTEAFF